This entry lists 13 T cell receptor beta chains sequenced from one sample in a study of radiation and T cells in renal cell carcinoma. Noted time point: blood 4 weeks post-SBRT, at nephrectomy. Treatment noted: 15 Gy SBRT to primary tumor, nephrectomy 4 weeks later. The data were produced by immunoSEQ multiplex PCR, yet TCRdb's version contains in-frame clones alone and is incomplete. The data hold about 170,000 clones, with 88% observed a single time. Sequencing used blood, obtained from a patient whose treatment included radiotherapy and nephrectomy. These receptors all stem from a woman aged 45 to 65 with renal cell carcinoma.

The V and J genes are TRBV9 and TRBJ2-5, with D unresolved. The CDR3 consists of 15 residues. Germline lookup yields CDR1 SGDLS and CDR2 YYNGEE. Trimming pared 2 bases from V and 5 bases from J, leaving 16 bases between. The CDR3: CASSVTVDRGETQYF. CDR3 coding DNA: TGTGCCAGCAGCGTCACGGTGGATCGCGGCGAGACCCAGTACTTC.

This clone is a singleton in its sample. The chain links TRBV5-1 to TRBJ2-7; D is possibly TRBD1 (6 bases). The CDR3 sequence is 13 residues long. The germline gives CDR1 SGHRS, CDR2 YFSETQ. The V end lost 2 bases, the J end lost 7 bases, and 13 bases lay between the germline ends. Written as DNA, the CDR3 is TGCGCCAGCAGCTTACCGGATAGGGGGGAGCAGTACTTC. The encoded protein is CASSLPDRGEQYF.

CDR3 residues: CASSVIPSEGGEQFF. The CDR3 bases are TGTGCCAGCAGCGTAATCCCTAGTGAGGGGGGGGAGCAGTTCTTC. This sequence joins TRBV9 and TRBJ2-1, with D tentatively TRBD2 (7 bases). The CDR3 runs 15 residues. CDR1 and CDR2 (germline): SGDLS, YYNGEE. V dropped 1 base and J dropped 10 bases, with 18 bases sitting between them.

The CDR3 is CASSIRQGPAFYSNQPQHF. DNA for the CDR3: TGTGCCAGCAGCATCCGACAGGGCCCTGCTTTTTATAGCAATCAGCCCCAGCATTTT. This rearrangement joins TRBV21-1 to TRBJ1-5; the DNA was not compared with TRBD1, the D call given in the table. TRBV21-1 is a known pseudogene. The CDR3 length is 19 residues.

The chain joins TRBV10-2 to TRBJ2-7; D is possibly TRBD1 (5 bases). Germline assignment: CDR1 WSHSY and CDR2 SAAADI. CDR3 length: 14 amino acids. The ends were cut back, 7 bases at V and 6 bases at J, with 19 bases in the middle. In DNA form, the CDR3 reads TGCGCCAGCACAGAAGGTCAGACAGCAGGCGAGCAGTACTTC. It specifies CASTEGQTAGEQYF.

This clone was seen more than once but under ten times. The rearrangement joins TRBV4-1 to TRBJ1-5, with 9 bases aligning to TRBD1. J gave up 8 bases and V 1 base, and 9 bases lay outside the gene matches. Germline CDR1 is MGHRA and CDR2 is YSYEKL. There are 16 residues in the CDR3. The CDR3 bases are TGCGCCAGCAGCCAAGGGTTCGGGACAGGGATGGAGCCCCAGCATTTT. As protein: CASSQGFGTGMEPQHF.

Written as DNA, the CDR3 is TGTGCCAGCTCCTTACGACAGGGAGCTGGAAACACCATATATTTT. Amino acids: CASSLRQGAGNTIYF. The chain joins TRBV11-2 to TRBJ1-3; 7 bases match TRBD1. Germline V lookup: CDR1 SGHAT, CDR2 FQNNGV. The CDR3 length is 15 residues. The V and J ends lost 8 bases and 2 bases, in that order; junction bases with no gene match: 9.

The chain combines TRBV5-1 with TRBJ1-5, with 7 bases that match TRBD1. Germline V lookup: CDR1 SGHRS, CDR2 YFSETQ. This CDR3 has 14 residues. V was pared by 0 bases and J by 5 bases, with 2 bases of the junction left unmatched. The CDR3 protein is CASSLGQGDQPQHF. The CDR3 region has the DNA TGCGCCAGCAGCTTGGGACAGGGCGATCAGCCCCAGCATTTT.

As DNA, the CDR3 is TGTGCCAGCAGCTTAGACAGGCGTGGGGAGCTGTTTTTT. Protein: CASSLDRRGELFF. The chain carries TRBV7-2 and TRBJ2-2; D is possibly TRBD1 (5 bases). With 1 base removed from V and 8 bases from J, the gap between germline ends came to 8 bases. The CDR3 covers 13 residues. Looked up from germline, CDR1 is SGHTA and CDR2 is FQGNSA.

For the CDR3, the DNA is TGTGCCAGCAGTTCCTATTTAGGGGGACAGGGTTATGGCTACACCTTC. It translates to CASSSYLGGQGYGYTF. This chain joins TRBV27 and TRBJ1-2; 9 bases match TRBD1. The CDR3 consists of 16 residues. The germline gives CDR1 MNHEY, CDR2 SMNVEV (reference sequence). V lost 4 bases to trimming and J lost 5 bases; unmatched junction nucleotides: 11.

This clone was recorded only once. The rearrangement joins TRBV9 to TRBJ1-5, with D possibly matching TRBD1 (6 bases). V lost 4 bases and J 0 bases, leaving 11 bases between the germline ends. CDR3 size: 15 residues. Germline CDR1 SGDLS, CDR2 YYNGEE. CDR3 region: CASSPGANSNQPQHF. In DNA form, the CDR3 reads TGTGCCAGCAGCCCAGGGGCTAATAGCAATCAGCCCCAGCATTTT.

The V and J genes are TRBV5-4 and TRBJ2-3; D not resolved. V lost 7 bases and J lost 6, with 12 bases in between. The CDR3 is 12 residues long. Germline values: CDR1 SGHNT, CDR2 YYREEE (reference sequence). The CDR3 nucleotides read TGTGCCAGCTCCCCTTTAGGGGATACGCAGTATTTT. This codes for CASSPLGDTQYF.

This clone was detected only once. The rearrangement joins TRBV7-2 to TRBJ2-1; D is unresolved. Germline V gene sequence: CDR1 SGHTA, CDR2 FQGNSA. The CDR3 extends over 13 amino acids. Trimming removed 5 bases from V and 7 bases from J, with 12 bases in between. CDR3 coding DNA: TGTGCCAGCAGCCCTTCAGTGCTGAATGAGCAGTTCTTC. This sequence encodes CASSPSVLNEQFF.